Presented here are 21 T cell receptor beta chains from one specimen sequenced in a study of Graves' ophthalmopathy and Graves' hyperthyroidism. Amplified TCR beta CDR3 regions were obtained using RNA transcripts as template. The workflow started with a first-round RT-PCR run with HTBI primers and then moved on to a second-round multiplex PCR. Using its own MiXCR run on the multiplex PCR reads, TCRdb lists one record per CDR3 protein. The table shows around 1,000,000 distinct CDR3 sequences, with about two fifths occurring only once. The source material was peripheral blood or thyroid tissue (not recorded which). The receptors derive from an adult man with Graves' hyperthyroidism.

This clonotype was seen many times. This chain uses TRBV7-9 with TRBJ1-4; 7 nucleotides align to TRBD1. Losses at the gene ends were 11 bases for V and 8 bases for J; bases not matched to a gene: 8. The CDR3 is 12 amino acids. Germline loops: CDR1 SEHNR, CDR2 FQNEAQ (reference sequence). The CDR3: CALQGTGEKLFF. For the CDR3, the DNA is TGTGCCTTACAGGGGACGGGGGAAAAACTGTTTTTT.

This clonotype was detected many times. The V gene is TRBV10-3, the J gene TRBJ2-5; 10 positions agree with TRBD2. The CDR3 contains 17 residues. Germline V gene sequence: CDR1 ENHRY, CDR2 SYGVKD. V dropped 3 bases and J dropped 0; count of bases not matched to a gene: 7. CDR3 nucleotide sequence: TGTGCCATCAGTGACCCTAGCGGGAGCTCATACCAAGAGACCCAGTACTTC. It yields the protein CAISDPSGSSYQETQYF.

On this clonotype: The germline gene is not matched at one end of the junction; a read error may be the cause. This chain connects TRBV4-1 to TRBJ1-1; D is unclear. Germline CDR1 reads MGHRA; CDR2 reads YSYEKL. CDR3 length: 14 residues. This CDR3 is CASSPDRSNTEAFF. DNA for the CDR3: TGTGCCAGCAGCCCGGACCGCTCGAACACTGAAGCTTTCTTT.

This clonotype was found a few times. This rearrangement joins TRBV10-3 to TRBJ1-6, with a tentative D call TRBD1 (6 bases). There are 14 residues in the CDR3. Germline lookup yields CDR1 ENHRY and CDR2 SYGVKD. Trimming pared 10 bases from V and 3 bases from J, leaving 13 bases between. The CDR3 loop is CASIEQGYNSPLHF. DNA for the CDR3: TGTGCCAGCATAGAACAGGGCTATAATTCACCCCTCCACTTT.

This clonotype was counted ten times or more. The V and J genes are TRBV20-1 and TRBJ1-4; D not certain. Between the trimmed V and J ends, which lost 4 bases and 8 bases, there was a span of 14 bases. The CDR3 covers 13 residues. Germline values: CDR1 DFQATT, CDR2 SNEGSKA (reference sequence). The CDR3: CSANQDSREKLFF. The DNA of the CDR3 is TGCAGTGCTAACCAAGACTCAAGGGAAAAACTGTTTTTT.

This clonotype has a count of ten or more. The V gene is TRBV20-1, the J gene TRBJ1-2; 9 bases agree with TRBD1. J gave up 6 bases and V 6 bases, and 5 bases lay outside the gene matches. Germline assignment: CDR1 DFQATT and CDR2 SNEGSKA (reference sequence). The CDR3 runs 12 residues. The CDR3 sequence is CSAIDRGNGYTF. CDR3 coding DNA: TGCAGTGCCATCGACAGGGGGAATGGCTACACCTTC.

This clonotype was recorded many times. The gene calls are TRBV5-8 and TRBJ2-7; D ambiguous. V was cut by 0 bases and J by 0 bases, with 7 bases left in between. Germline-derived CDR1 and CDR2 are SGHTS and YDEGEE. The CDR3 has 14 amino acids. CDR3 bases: TGTGCCAGCAGCTTGGAGGTCAGCTCCTACGAGCAGTACTTC. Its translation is CASSLEVSSYEQYF. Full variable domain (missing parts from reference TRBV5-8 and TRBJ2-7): EAGVTQSPTHLIKTRGQQATLRCSPISGHTSVYWYQQALGLGLQFLLWYDEGEERNRGNFPPRFSGRQFPNYSSELNVNALELEDSALYLCASSLEVSSYEQYFGPGTRLTVT.

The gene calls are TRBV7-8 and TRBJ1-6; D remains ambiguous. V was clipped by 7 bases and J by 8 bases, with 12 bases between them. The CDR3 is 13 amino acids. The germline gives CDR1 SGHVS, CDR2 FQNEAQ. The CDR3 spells CASIEGSDSPLHF. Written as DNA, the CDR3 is TGTGCCAGCATCGAGGGAAGCGATTCACCCCTCCACTTT. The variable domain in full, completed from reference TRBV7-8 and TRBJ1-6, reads GAGVSQSPRYKVAKRGQDVALRCDPISGHVSLFWYQQALGQGPEFLTYFQNEAQLDKSGLPSDRFFAERPEGSVSTLKIQRTQQEDSAVYLCASIEGSDSPLHFGNGTRLTVT.

The CDR3 sequence is CASKKGGELFF. The CDR3, as DNA: TGTGCCAGCAAGAAGGGGGGGGAGCTGTTTTTT. V is TRBV7-9 and J is TRBJ2-2; tentative D call: TRBD1 (5 bases). Germline loops: CDR1 SEHNR, CDR2 FQNEAQ (reference sequence). CDR3 size: 11 residues. V lost 7 bases and J 8 bases, leaving 8 bases between the germline ends.

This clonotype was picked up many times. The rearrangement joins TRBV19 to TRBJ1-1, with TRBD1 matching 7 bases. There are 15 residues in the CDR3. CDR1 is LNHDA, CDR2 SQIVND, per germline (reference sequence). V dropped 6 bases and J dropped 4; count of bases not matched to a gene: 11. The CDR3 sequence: CASRTTGVRGTEAFF. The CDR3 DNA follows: TGTGCCAGTAGAACTACAGGGGTTCGGGGCACTGAAGCTTTCTTT.

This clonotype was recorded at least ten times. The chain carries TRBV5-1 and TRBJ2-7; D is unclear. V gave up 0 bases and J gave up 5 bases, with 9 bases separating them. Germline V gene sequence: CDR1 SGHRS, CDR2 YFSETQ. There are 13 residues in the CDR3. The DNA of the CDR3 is TGCGCCAGCAGCTTGGGTTGGGGAAACGAGCAGTACTTC. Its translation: CASSLGWGNEQYF.

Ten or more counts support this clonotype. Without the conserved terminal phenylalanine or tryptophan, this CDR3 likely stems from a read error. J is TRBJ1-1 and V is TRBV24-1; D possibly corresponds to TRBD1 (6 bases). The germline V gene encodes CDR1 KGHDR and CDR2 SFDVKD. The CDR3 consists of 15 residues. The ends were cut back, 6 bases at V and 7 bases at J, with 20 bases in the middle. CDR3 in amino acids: CATSRGGLGSDEAFS. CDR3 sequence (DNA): TGTGCCACCAGTCGTGGGGGGCTCGGATCAGATGAAGCTTTCTCT.

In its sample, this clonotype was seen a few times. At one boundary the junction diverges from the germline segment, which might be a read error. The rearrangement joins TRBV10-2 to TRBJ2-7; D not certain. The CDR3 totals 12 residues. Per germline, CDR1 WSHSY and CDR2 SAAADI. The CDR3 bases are TGTGCCAGCAGTTACGAGGACTACGAGCAGTACTTC. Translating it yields CASSYEDYEQYF.

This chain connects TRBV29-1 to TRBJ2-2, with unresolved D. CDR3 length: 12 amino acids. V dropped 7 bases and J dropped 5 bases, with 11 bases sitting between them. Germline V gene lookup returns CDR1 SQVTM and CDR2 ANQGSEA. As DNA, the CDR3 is TGCAGCGGGACGGCCTCGACCGGGGAGCTGTTTTTT. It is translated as CSGTASTGELFF.

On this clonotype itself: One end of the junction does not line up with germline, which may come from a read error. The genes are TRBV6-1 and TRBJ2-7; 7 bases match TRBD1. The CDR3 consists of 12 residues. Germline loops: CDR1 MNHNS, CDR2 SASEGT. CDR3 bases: TGTGCCAGCAGCGGGACAGCCTACGAGCATTACTTC. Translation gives CASSGTAYEHYF.

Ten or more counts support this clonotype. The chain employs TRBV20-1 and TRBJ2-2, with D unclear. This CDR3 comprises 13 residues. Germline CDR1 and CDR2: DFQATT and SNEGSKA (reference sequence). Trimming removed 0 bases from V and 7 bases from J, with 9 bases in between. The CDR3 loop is CSAREIGFGELFF. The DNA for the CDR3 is TGCAGTGCTAGAGAAATAGGATTCGGGGAGCTGTTTTTT.

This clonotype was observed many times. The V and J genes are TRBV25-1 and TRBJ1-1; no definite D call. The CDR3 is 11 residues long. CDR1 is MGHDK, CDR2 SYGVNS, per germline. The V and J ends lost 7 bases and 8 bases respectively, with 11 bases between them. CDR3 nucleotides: TGTGCCAGCATTTTAGGGCAAGAAGCTTTCTTT. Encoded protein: CASILGQEAFF.

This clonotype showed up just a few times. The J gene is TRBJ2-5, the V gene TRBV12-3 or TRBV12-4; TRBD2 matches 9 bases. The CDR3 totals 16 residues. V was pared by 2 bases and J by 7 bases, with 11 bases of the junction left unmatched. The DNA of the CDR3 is TGTGCCAGCAGTTTAACTTCCGGCGGGAGGGCTTGGACCCAGTACTTC. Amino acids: CASSLTSGGRAWTQYF.

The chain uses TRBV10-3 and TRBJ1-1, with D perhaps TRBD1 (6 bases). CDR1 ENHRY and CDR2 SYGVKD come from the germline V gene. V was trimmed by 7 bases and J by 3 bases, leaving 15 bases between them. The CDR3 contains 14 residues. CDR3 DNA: TGTGCCATCAATGGGGGCCAGGGAGACACTGAAGCTTTCTTT. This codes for CAINGGQGDTEAFF.

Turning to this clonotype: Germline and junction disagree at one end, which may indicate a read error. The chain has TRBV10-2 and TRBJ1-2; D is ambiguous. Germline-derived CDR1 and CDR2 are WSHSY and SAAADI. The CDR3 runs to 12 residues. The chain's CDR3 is CASSDVLLGYTF. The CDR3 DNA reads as TGTGCCAGCAGTGACGTTCTCCTTGGCTACACCTTT.

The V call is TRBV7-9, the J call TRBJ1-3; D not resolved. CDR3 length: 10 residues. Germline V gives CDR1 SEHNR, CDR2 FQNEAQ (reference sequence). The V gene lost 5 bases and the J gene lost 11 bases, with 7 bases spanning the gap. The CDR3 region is CASSQTAIYF. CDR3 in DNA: TGTGCCAGCAGCCAGACGGCCATATATTTT.